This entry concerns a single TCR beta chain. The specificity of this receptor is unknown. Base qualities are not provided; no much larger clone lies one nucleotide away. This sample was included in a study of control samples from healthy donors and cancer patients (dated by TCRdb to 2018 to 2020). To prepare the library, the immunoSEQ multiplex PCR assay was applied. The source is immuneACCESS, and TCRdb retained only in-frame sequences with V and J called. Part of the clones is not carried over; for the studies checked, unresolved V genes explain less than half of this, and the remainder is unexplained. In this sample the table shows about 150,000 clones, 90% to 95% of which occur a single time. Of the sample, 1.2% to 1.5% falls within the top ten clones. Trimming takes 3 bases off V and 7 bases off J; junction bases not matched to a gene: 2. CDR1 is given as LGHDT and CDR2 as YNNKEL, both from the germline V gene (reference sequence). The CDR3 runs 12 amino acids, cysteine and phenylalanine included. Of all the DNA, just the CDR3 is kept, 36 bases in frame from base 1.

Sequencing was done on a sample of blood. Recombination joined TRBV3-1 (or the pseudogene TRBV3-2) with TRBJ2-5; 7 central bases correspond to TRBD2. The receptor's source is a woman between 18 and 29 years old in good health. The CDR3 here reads CASSQRERTQYF. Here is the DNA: TGTGCCAGCAGCCAGCGGGAGCGGACCCAGTACTTC.